The T cell receptor beta chain under discussion was sequenced for a study of T cell responses to AZD1222 COVID-19 vaccine. Sequencing was performed with immunoSEQ multiplex PCR; in TCRdb, only in-frame clones are kept and a portion is missing. Of more than 150,000 clones listed, around 94% are singletons. V gave up 3 bases and J gave up 3 bases, with 13 bases separating them. The CDR3 contains 15 residues. Germline CDR1 reads SGHKS; CDR2 reads YYEKEE (reference sequence). The sequenced sample was peripheral blood, obtained on day 0 of AZD1222 vaccination. The receptor was isolated from an adult in good health. This chain links TRBV5-5 with TRBJ1-5; D is undetermined. The CDR3 spells CASSWGSGNNQPQHF. The CDR3 region has the DNA TGTGCCAGCAGCTGGGGAAGCGGCAACAATCAGCCCCAGCATTTT. Using reference TRBV5-5 and TRBJ1-5 for the parts outside the CDR3, the full variable domain is DAGVTQSPTHLIKTRGQQVTLRCSPISGHKSVSWYQQVLGQGPQFIFQYYEKEERGRGNFPDRFSARQFPNYSSELNVNALLLGDSALYLCASSWGSGNNQPQHFGDGTRLSIL.